Below, one T cell receptor beta chain is given with its context. This clonotype was detected many times. The antigen it recognizes is unknown. Base-call qualities are not available, and no considerably larger clone is one nucleotide away. These data originate in a study of identical twins (dated by TCRdb to the mid-2010s). Broadly, across the study: The study deep-sequenced TCR alpha and beta repertoires from monozygotic twins, unrelated adults of various ages and cord blood to test whether fetal clonotypes persist. To rule out contamination, replicate twin experiments were performed at different times with different library preparation protocols. Overall study outcomes, separate from this receptor: Invariant T cells such as MAIT and iNKT could partly confound zero-insertion analyses, although diverse VJ usage argued against such confounding for most clonotypes. Compared with coincidental sharing between unrelated individuals, out-of-frame TCR alpha sequences shared between twins had an excess of sequences with low generation probability. Because the same donors could not be followed over many years, the conclusions depended on cross-sectional statistical analysis. Recombination models systematically underestimated out-of-frame TCR alpha sharing in monozygotic twins but agreed with sharing between unrelated individuals. In beta out-of-frame sequences, excess twin sharing was weaker, because having fewer shared sequences lowered the signal-to-noise ratio. Abundant cord blood beta clonotypes carried fewer insertions; young adult naive repertoires showed a weaker similar trend, while memory repertoires showed none.

The germline V gene specifies SGHRS as CDR1 and YFSETQ as CDR2. The CDR3 runs 16 residues from the cysteine to the phenylalanine. Just CDR3 DNA is preserved here, 48 bases in frame from base 1. At the junction V is shortened by 3 bases and J by 1 base, with 15 bases in between. All donors were healthy Caucasians. Three unrelated non-twin adults were additionally sequenced: a male aged 18 to 29, a male aged 50 to 60 and a female aged 50 to 60. Using Miltenyi CD45RO+ enrichment and human naive T-cell isolation kits, memory (CD45RO+) and naive T cells were isolated from PBMC. The library was prepared using 5' RACE. TCRdb shows the sequencer as Illumina HiSeq 2000. A universal primer binding site was introduced by template switching, and a unique molecular identifier was present in the final cDNA, enabling accurate counting of TCR cDNA molecules. Specific primers in the conserved constant-segment region were used to synthesize first-strand cDNA for the TCR alpha and beta chains. To control for contamination, every cDNA library was double barcoded, receiving both a SMART-Mk sample barcode and Illumina barcodes. Two successive PCR steps introduced TruSeq adapter sequences along with Illumina sample barcodes. The Illumina HiSeq platform was used with custom primers to sequence TCR alpha and beta cDNA libraries. The source study handled its data this way. MiGEC processed the raw reads to extract unique molecular identifiers, while MiXCR was used to determine the CDR3 positions. Recombination models were inferred per individual with the repgenHMM and IGoR tools using an EM algorithm. Shared clonotype analysis was performed with the tcR package in R, normalizing sharing by the product of cloneset sizes. To study raw recombination without the effects of thymic and clonal selection, out-of-frame nonproductive sequences were analyzed. TCRdb took the public reads, trimmed them with fastp at Q25, ran MiXCR for clone calling and kept in-frame beta chains. Each record represents a unique CDR3 protein, reported with the most common genes and DNA among its rows. The V and J calls follow TCRdb's processing rather than the paper's. The table for this sample lists 350,000 to 450,000 distinct CDR3 sequences; roughly 18% of them were counted only once. The top ten constitute 12% of the sample.

Sequenced input: naive T cells sorted from blood. This specimen's cell subset or site label, per the study, means: cells isolated with a human naive T-cell isolation kit. The receptor was derived from a man aged 50 or older in good health. The rearranged chain carries TRBV5-1 and TRBJ2-3; TRBD2 might be the D gene, on 6 matching bases. The CDR3 in this case is CASSSSGGAGTDTQYF. The DNA reads TGCGCCAGCAGCTCCTCCGGGGGTGCGGGCACAGATACGCAGTATTTT.